The clone carrying this T cell receptor beta chain was counted between two and nine times. The source of the sample is a study of early T cells in non-severe SARS-CoV-2 infection. Each CDR3 protein is one row after TCRdb ran MiXCR on the 5' RACE reads. The sample consists of 55,000 to 80,000 distinct CDR3 sequences, about 9.9% of them appearing once. The ends were cut back, 7 bases at V and 7 bases at J, with 16 bases in the middle. Germline lookup yields CDR1 ENHRY and CDR2 SYGVKD. This CDR3 comprises 13 residues. The clonotype comes from an adult who was a healthcare worker with PCR-confirmed SARS-CoV-2 infection or an uninfected control (not recorded which). The material sequenced was whole blood. V gene TRBV10-3 combines with J gene TRBJ1-2, with D perhaps TRBD1 (6 bases). CDR3 sequence (DNA): TGTGCCATCATGGAGACCTGGGACACTGGCTACACCTTC. Protein: CAIMETWDTGYTF.